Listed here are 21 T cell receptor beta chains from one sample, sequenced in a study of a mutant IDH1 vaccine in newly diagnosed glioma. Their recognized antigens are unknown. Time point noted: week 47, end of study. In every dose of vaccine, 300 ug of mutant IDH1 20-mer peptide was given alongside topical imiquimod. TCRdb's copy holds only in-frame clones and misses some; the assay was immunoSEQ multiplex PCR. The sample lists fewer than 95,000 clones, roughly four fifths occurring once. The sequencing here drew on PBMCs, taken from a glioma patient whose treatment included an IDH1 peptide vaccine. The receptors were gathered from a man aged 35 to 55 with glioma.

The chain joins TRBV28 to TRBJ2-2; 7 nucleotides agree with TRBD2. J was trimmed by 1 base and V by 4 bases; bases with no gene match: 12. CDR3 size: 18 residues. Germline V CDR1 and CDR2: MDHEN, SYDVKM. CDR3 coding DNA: TGTGCCAGCAGTTATATTCCGCTTGGCGGGGGGAACACCGGGGAGCTGTTTTTT. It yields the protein CASSYIPLGGGNTGELFF.

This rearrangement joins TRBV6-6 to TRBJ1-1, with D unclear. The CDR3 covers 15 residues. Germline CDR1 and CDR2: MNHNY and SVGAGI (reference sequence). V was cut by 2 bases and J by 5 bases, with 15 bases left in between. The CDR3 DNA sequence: TGTGCCAGCAGTTACGGGGTGGAGCGGAATACTGAAGCTTTCTTT. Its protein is CASSYGVERNTEAFF.

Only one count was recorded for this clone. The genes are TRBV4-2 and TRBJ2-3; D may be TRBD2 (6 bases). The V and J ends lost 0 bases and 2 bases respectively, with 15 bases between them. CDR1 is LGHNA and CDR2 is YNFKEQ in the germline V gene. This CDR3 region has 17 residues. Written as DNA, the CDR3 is TGTGCCAGCAGCCAAGATGAGGTCGGGGGTCTCACAGATACGCAGTATTTT. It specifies CASSQDEVGGLTDTQYF.

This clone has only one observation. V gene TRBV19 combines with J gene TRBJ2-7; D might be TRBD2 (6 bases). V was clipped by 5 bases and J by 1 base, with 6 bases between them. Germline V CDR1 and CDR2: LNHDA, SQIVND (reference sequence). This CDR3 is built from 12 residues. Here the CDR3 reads CASSGTSYEQYF. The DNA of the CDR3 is TGTGCCAGTAGTGGGACTTCCTACGAGCAGTACTTC.

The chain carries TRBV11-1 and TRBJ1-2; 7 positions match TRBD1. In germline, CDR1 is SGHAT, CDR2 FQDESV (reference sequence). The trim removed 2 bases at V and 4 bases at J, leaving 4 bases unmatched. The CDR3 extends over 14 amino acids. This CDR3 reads CASSLTRDSYGYTF. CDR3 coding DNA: TGTGCCAGCAGCTTAACGCGGGACAGCTATGGCTACACCTTC.

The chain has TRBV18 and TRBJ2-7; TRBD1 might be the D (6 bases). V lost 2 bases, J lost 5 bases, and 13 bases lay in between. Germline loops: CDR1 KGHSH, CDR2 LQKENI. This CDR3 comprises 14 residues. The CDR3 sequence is CASSPFPGAHEQYF. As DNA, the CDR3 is TGTGCCAGCTCACCATTCCCAGGGGCCCACGAGCAGTACTTC. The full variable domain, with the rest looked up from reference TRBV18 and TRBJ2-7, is NAGVMQNPRHLVRRRGQEARLRCSPMKGHSHVYWYRQLPEEGLKFMVYLQKENIIDESGMPKERFSAEFPKEGPSILRIQQVVRGDSAAYFCASSPFPGAHEQYFGPGTRLTVT.

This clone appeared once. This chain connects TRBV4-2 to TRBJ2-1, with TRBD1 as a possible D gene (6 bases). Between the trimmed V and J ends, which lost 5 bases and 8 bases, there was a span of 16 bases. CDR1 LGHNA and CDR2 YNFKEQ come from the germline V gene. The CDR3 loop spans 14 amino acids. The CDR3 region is CASSVNRAQDEQFF. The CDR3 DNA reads TGTGCCAGCAGCGTGAACAGGGCCCAGGATGAGCAGTTCTTC.

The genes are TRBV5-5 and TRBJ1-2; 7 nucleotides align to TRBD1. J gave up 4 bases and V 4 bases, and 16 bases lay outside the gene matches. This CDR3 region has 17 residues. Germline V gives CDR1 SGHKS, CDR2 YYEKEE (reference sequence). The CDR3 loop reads CASSREQFSRDSYGYTF. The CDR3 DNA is TGTGCCAGCAGCCGCGAACAGTTTAGCCGGGACAGCTATGGCTACACCTTC.

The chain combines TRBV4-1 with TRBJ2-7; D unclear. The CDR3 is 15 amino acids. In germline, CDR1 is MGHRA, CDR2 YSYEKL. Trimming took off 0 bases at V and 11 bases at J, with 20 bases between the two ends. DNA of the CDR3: TGCGCCAGCAGCCAAGATTGGGGATCCTTCTCGAGCAAGTACTTC. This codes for CASSQDWGSFSSKYF.

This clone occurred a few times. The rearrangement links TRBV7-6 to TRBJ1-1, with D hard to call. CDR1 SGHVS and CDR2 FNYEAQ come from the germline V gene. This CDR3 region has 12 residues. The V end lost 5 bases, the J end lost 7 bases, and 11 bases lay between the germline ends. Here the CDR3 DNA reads TGTGCCAGCAGCCCCGAACCGGGTGAAGCTTTCTTT. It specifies CASSPEPGEAFF. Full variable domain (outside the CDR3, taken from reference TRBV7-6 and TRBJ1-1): GAGVSQSPRYKVTKRGQDVALRCDPISGHVSLYWYRQALGQGPEFLTYFNYEAQQDKSGLPNDRFSAERPEGSISTLTIQRTEQRDSAMYRCASSPEPGEAFFGQGTRLTVV.

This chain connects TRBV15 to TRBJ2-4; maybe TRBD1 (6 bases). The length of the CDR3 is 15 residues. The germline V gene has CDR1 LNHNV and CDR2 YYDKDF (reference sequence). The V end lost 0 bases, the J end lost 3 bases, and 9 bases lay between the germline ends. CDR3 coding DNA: TGTGCCACCAGCAGAGATCGGGACAACAAAAACATTCAGTACTTC. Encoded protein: CATSRDRDNKNIQYF.

CDR3 coding DNA: TGTGCCAGCAGCTCTCGACAGGGGATCGAGCCCCAGCATTTT. As protein: CASSSRQGIEPQHF. The genes are TRBV5-6 and TRBJ1-5; 8 nucleotides align to TRBD1. CDR1 and CDR2 (germline): SGHDT, YYEEEE. Trimming at V came to 3 bases and at J to 8 bases, leaving 7 bases not matched to a gene. The CDR3 has 14 amino acids.

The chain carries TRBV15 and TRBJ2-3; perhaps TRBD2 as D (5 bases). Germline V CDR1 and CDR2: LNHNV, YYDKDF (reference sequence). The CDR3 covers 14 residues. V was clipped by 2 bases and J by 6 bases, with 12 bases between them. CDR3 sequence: CATSRSPRGDTQYF. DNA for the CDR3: TGTGCCACCAGCAGATCCCCGCGCGGGGATACGCAGTATTTT.

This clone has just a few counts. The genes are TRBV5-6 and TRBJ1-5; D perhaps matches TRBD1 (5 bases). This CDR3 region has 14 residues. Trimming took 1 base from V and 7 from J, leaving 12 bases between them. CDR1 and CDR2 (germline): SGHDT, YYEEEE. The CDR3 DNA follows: TGTGCCAGCAGCTTGAGTAGGGGCGCACAGCCCCAGCATTTT. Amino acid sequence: CASSLSRGAQPQHF.

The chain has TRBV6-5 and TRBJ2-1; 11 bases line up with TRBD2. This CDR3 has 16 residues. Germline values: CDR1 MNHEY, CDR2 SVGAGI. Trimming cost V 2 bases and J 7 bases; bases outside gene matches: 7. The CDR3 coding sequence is TGTGCCAGCAGTTACAGAACTAGCGGGAGAGGTAATGAGCAGTTCTTC. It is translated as CASSYRTSGRGNEQFF.

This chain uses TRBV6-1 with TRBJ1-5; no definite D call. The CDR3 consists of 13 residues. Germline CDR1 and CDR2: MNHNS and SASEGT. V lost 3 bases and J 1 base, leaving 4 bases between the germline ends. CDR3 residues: CASSDQSNQPQHF. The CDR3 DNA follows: TGTGCCAGCAGTGACCAGAGCAATCAGCCCCAGCATTTT.

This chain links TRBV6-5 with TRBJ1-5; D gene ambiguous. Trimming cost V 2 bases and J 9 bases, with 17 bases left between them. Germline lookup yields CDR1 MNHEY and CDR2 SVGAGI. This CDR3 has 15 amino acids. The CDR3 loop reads CASSYRVHPLWPQHF. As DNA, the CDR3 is TGTGCCAGCAGTTACCGGGTCCACCCACTGTGGCCCCAGCATTTT.

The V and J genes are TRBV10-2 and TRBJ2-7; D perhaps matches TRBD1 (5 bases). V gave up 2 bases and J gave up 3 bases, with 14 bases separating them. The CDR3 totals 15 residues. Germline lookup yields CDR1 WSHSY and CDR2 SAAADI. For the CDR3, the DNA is TGCGCCAGCAGTGAGGGGTCAGGGATTCTCTACGAGCAGTACTTC. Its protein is CASSEGSGILYEQYF.

The CDR3: CASSLDGTETQYF. Written as DNA, the CDR3 is TGTGCCAGCAGCTTAGACGGCACAGAGACCCAGTACTTC. The gene calls are TRBV7-2 and TRBJ2-5, with D unclear. The CDR3 has 13 amino acids. Per the germline V gene, CDR1 is SGHTA and CDR2 is FQGNSA. Trimming removed 1 base at V and 4 bases at J, with 7 bases between.

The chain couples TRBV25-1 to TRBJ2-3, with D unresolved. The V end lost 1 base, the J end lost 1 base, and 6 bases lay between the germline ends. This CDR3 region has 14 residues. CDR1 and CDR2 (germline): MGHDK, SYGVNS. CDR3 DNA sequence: TGTGCCAGCAGTGAATCCCGGGGCACAGATACGCAGTATTTT. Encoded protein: CASSESRGTDTQYF.

CDR3 nucleotides: TGTGCCAGCAGACAGGATTTGAGGGGCTACACCTTC. It yields the protein CASRQDLRGYTF. The chain recombines TRBV6-5 with TRBJ1-2; possible D gene TRBD1, 5 bases. Germline CDR1 reads MNHEY; CDR2 reads SVGAGI. This CDR3 is built from 12 residues. V dropped 6 bases and J dropped 8 bases, with 13 bases sitting between them.